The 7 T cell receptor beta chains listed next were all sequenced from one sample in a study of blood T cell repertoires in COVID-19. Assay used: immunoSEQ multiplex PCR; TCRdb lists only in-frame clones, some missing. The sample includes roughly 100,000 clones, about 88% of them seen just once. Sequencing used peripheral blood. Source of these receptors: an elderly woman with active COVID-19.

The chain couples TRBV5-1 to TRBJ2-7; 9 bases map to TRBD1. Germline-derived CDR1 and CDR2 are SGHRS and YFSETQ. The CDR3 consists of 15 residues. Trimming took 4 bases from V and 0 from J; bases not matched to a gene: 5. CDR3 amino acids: CASSVQTGGSYEQYF. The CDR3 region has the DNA TGCGCCAGCAGCGTACAGACAGGGGGCTCCTACGAGCAGTACTTC.

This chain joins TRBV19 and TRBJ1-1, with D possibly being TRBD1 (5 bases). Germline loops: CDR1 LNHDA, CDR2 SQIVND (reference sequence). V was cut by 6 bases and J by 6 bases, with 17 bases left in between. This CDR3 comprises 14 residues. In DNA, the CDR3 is TGTGCCAGTAGAGAGAAAGCGGGGGTTGCTGAAGCTTTCTTT. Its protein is CASREKAGVAEAFF.

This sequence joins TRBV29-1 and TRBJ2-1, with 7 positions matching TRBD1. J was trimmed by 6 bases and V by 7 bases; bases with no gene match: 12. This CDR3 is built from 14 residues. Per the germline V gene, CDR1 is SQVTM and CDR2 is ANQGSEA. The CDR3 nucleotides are TGCAGCGCGCACCGAACAGGGGTATCCAATGAGCAGTTCTTC. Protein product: CSAHRTGVSNEQFF.

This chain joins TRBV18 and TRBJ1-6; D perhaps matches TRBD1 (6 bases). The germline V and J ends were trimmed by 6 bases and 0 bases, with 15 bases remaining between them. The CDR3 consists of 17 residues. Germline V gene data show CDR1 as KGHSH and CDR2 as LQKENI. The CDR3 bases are TGTGCCAGCTCCCTAAACAGGGCAAGCTCCTATAATTCACCCCTCCACTTT. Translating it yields CASSLNRASSYNSPLHF.

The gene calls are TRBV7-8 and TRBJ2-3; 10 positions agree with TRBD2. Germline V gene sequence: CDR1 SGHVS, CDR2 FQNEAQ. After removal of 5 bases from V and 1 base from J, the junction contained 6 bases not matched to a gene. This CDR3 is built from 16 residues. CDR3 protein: CASSLRTSGGTDTQYF. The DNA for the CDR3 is TGTGCCAGCAGCCTAAGGACTAGCGGAGGCACAGATACGCAGTATTTT.

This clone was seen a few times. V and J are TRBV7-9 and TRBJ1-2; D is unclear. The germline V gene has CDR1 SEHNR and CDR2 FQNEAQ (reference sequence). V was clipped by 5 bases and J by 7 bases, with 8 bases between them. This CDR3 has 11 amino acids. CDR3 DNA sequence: TGTGCCAGCAGCAAACTATCTGGCTACACCTTC. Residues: CASSKLSGYTF.

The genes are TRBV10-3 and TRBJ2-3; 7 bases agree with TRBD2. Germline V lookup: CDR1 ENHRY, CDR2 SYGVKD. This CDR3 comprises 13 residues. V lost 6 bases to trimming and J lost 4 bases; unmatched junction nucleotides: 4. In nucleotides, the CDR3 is TGTGCCATCAGCGCGGGAGCCCCAGATACGCAGTATTTT. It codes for CAISAGAPDTQYF.